What follows is one T cell receptor beta chain and its context. Those enrolled, adults aged about 18 to 89 years, came from some 23 US areas. Study processing details: Estimated nucleated cell counts came from reference gene primer amplification. The data were produced by immunoSEQ multiplex PCR, yet TCRdb's version contains in-frame clones alone and is incomplete. That table is the source of V, J and clone size, and D and trimming were worked out from the DNA. The profile shows a few hundred thousand clones, approximately 84% of them singletons. The source of the sample is a study of blood T cell repertoires in COVID-19. About the study: Acute-phase and convalescent COVID-19 samples originated in the United States, Italy and Spain. The analysed material was cDNA or gDNA that came from T cells, B-cell-depleted T cells, or PBMCs.

Germline lookup yields CDR1 DFQATT and CDR2 SNEGSKA (reference sequence). The CDR3 is 11 residues long. Trimming left V 3 bases short and J 8 bases short, with 10 bases between. Sequencing input: PBMCs or T cells enriched from blood (not recorded which). This receptor was obtained from a man aged 50 to 59 who had recovered from COVID-19. The chain joins TRBV20-1 to TRBJ1-2; D unclear. The CDR3 protein is CSASWQSGYTF. CDR3 coding DNA: TGCAGTGCTAGTTGGCAGTCCGGCTACACCTTC.